This T cell receptor beta chain was identified in a study of blood T cell repertoires in COVID-19. Whole-study context: Samples representing acute and convalescent COVID-19 were sourced from the United States, Italy and Spain. PBMCs, B-cell-depleted T cells, or T cells were the source of the cDNA or gDNA that made up the material.

Assay used: immunoSEQ multiplex PCR; TCRdb lists only in-frame clones, some missing. The table includes some 160,000 clones, about nine tenths detected once. The CDR3 is 15 amino acids. The ends were cut back, 0 bases at V and 3 bases at J, with 12 bases in the middle. Per the germline V gene, CDR1 is MNHEY and CDR2 is SVGAGI. The TCR sequence derives from a woman in her sixties or seventies with acute or convalescent COVID-19. The sample consisted of peripheral blood. The V and J genes are TRBV6-5 and TRBJ2-7; D is undetermined. In DNA, the CDR3 is TGTGCCAGCAGTTACTCCTTTTCGTCTAGCTACGAGCAGTACTTC. Protein: CASSYSFSSSYEQYF.